This is a list of T cell receptor beta chains from one sample in a study of blood T cell repertoires in COVID-19. Clones were sequenced by immunoSEQ multiplex PCR, and TCRdb holds only the in-frame ones, with some missing. This table has 55,000 to 70,000 clones, roughly 90% appearing once. Sequencing input: peripheral blood. All receptors derive from a man between 35 and 55 years old with COVID-19, enrolled during active disease. The CDR3 runs from the conserved cysteine through the conserved F or W. Each record gives: V gene, J gene, D gene, clone size, CDR3 DNA, CDR3 protein. D genes are given only for firm matches. Size is omitted from some rows. Given values are once, few, many or a class for expanded clones.

>TRBV5-4|TRBJ2-3|NA|NA
TGTGCCAGCAGCTTGGGGCGGGGTAGCACAGATACGCAGTATTTT
CASSLGRGSTDTQYF
>TRBV10-3|TRBJ2-7|NA|NA
TGTGCCATCAGTGAATCGCCTCGGGACACGAGCTCCTACGAGCAGTACTTC
CAISESPRDTSSYEQYF
>TRBV6-5|TRBJ1-2|NA|once
TGTGCCAGCATTCACCAGGGGTCGTCGAACTATGGCTACACCTTC
CASIHQGSSNYGYTF
>TRBV25-1|TRBJ2-1|NA|NA
TGTGCCAGCAGTGACAATCTCCCTAACAGGGATGAAGGCAATGAGCAGTTCTTC
CASSDNLPNRDEGNEQFF
>TRBV5-6|TRBJ2-7|NA|NA
TGTGCCAGCAGCTTTTCGGGTATCTACGAGCAGTACTTC
CASSFSGIYEQYF
>TRBV30|TRBJ1-1|NA|NA
TGTGCCTGGAGCTCGGGAGGAATGAACACTGAAGCTTTCTTT
CAWSSGGMNTEAFF
>TRBV30|TRBJ1-2|TRBD1|once
TGTGCCTGGAGTGTATCCCAGGGGGCGGGTGGCTACACCTTC
CAWSVSQGAGGYTF
>TRBV18|TRBJ2-1|NA|NA
TGTGCCAGCTCACCAGAGGCAGGGGAAAATGAGCAGTTCTTC
CASSPEAGENEQFF
>TRBV10-3|TRBJ1-2|TRBD1|NA
TGTGCCATCAGTGAGTCGACAGGGACGGATGGCTACACCTTC
CAISESTGTDGYTF
>TRBV5-1|TRBJ2-1|TRBD2|NA
TGCGCCAGCAGCATCGAACTGACTAGCGGGGGGTACAATGAGCAGTTCTTC
CASSIELTSGGYNEQFF
>TRBV19|TRBJ2-3|NA|NA
TGTGCCAGTAGTCCCACCCAGGATACGCAGTATTTT
CASSPTQDTQYF
>TRBV11-2|TRBJ1-3|TRBD1|NA
TGTGCCAGCAGCTCAGTGGGACAGGGGGCTGGAAACACCATATATTTT
CASSSVGQGAGNTIYF
>TRBV15|TRBJ1-2|TRBD1|NA
TGTGCCACCAGCAGAGATAGACAGGGGGCTAGCTATGGCTACACCTTC
CATSRDRQGASYGYTF
>TRBV10-3|TRBJ2-3|NA|once
TGTGCCACCCGGGACTCCCTTGGAGATACGCAGTATTTT
CATRDSLGDTQYF
>TRBV20-1|TRBJ2-5|NA|NA
TGCAGTGCTAGTCTGACTAGTGGGAAAGAGACCCAGTACTTC
CSASLTSGKETQYF
>TRBV5-1|TRBJ2-6|NA|NA
TGCGCCAGCAGCTATGGAGGGTTTCGACAGTCTGTCTCTGGGGCCAACGTCCTGACTTTC
CASSYGGFRQSVSGANVLTF
>TRBV15|TRBJ2-1|TRBD1|NA
TGTGCCACCAGCAGTAACAGGGGCCCCTACAATGAGCAGTTCTTC
CATSSNRGPYNEQFF
>TRBV18|TRBJ2-5|TRBD2|NA
TGTGCCAGCTCACCGACTAGCGAAGAGACCCAGTACTTC
CASSPTSEETQYF
>TRBV6-1|TRBJ1-5|TRBD1|NA
TGTGCCAGCAGTAAACAGGGGGATAGCAATCAGCCCCAGCATTTT
CASSKQGDSNQPQHF
>TRBV11-3|TRBJ2-6|NA|once
TGTGCCAGCAGCCTGGGGGGGCCTGGGGCCAACGTCCTGACTTTC
CASSLGGPGANVLTF
>TRBV29-1|TRBJ1-4|TRBD1|NA
TGCAGCGTTGTTCCAGGGGGAGCGGAAAAACTGTTTTTT
CSVVPGGAEKLFF
>TRBV5-1|TRBJ1-6|TRBD1|NA
TGCGCCAGCACCCCGGGACAGGGAGGATCACCCCTCCACTTT
CASTPGQGGSPLHF
>TRBV9|TRBJ1-6|TRBD1|once
TGTGCCAGCAGCGTGTCAGGCGGTGACAGGGAATTGCCCCTCCACTTT
CASSVSGGDRELPLHF
>TRBV28|TRBJ1-4|TRBD1|NA
TGTGCCAGCAGTACCACAACAGGGGGCTATGAAAAACTGTTTTTT
CASSTTTGGYEKLFF
>TRBV28|TRBJ1-5|TRBD1|NA
TGTGCCAGCAGTCCTTATAGGGGACAGCTTAAATACAATCAGCCCCAGCATTTT
CASSPYRGQLKYNQPQHF
>TRBV10-1|TRBJ2-2|NA|NA
TGCGCCAGCGGGAAGATAGGGGTGAACACCGGGGAGCTGTTTTTT
CASGKIGVNTGELFF
>TRBV5-4|TRBJ1-3|NA|NA
TGTGCCAGCAGCTACCGCCCCTACAGGGTGGCAGGAAACACCATATATTTT
CASSYRPYRVAGNTIYF
>TRBV5-1|TRBJ2-7|TRBD1|NA
TGCGCCAGTAATACAGGGGACTCCTACGAGCAGTACTTC
CASNTGDSYEQYF
>TRBV5-1|TRBJ1-2|TRBD1|NA
TGCGCCAGCAGCATACAGGGGACAGCTAACTATGGCTACACCTTC
CASSIQGTANYGYTF